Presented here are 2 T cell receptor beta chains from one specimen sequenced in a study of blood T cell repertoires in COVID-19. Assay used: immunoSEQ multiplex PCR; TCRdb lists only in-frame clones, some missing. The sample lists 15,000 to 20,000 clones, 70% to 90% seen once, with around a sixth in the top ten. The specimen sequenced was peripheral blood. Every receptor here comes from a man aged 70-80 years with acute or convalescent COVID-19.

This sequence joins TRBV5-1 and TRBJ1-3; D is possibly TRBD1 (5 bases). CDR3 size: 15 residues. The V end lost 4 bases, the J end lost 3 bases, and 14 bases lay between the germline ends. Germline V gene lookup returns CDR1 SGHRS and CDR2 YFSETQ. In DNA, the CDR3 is TGCGCCAGCAGCCCCGGGGGGTTTCGTGGAAACACCATATATTTT. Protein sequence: CASSPGGFRGNTIYF.

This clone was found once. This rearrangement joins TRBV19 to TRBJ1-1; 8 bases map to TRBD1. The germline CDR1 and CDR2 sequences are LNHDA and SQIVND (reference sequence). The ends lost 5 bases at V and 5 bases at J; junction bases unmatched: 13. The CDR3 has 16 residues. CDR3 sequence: CASSPQGALTWTEAFF. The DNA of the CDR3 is TGTGCCAGTAGTCCTCAGGGGGCCCTCACTTGGACTGAAGCTTTCTTT.